This TCR beta chain stems from a study of blood T cell repertoires in COVID-19. Background on the study: Collection of acute and convalescent COVID-19 samples took place in the United States, Italy and Spain. PBMCs, B-cell-depleted T cells, or T cells were the source of the cDNA or gDNA that made up the material.

In the original analysis: Reference gene primers were amplified, and this amplification served to estimate nucleated cell counts. Sequencing was performed with immunoSEQ multiplex PCR; in TCRdb, only in-frame clones are kept and a portion is missing. V and J calls and clone size follow that table, whereas D and trimming were derived from the DNA. The profile shows under 150,000 clones, approximately 83% of them singletons. Germline V lookup: CDR1 SGHTA, CDR2 FQGTGA. The junction had 3 bases not matched to a gene; V was cut back by 4 bases and J by 2 bases. This CDR3 is built from 15 residues. Input material: peripheral blood. The sequence was collected from a man aged 35 to 55 with active or convalescent COVID-19. V usage is TRBV7-3 and J usage is TRBJ2-3, with 10 positions matching TRBD2. The CDR3 region is CASSWSGGDTDTQYF. In DNA, the CDR3 is TGTGCCAGCAGCTGGAGCGGGGGGGACACAGATACGCAGTATTTT.